The rows below give T cell receptor beta chains drawn from one sample of a study of blood T cell repertoires in COVID-19. Repertoires were generated with immunoSEQ multiplex PCR, while TCRdb's copy carries only in-frame clones and drops some. The repertoire includes approximately 210,000 clones, around 86% of them detected once, and around 8.9% sits in the top ten. Sample: PBMCs or T cells enriched from blood (not recorded which). These receptors came from a woman in her forties or fifties with acute COVID-19. CDR3s include the opening cysteine and the closing phenylalanine or tryptophan. Each record gives: D gene, J gene, V gene, clone size, CDR3 DNA, CDR3 protein. A D gene is named only where the DNA matches it firmly. Size is omitted from some rows. Given values are once, few, many or a class for expanded clones.

d_gene: TRBD1
j_gene: TRBJ1-1
v_gene: TRBV5-1
abundance: -
CDR3nt: TGCGCCACCGGACAGGGCGGGAGGGGGACCACTGAAGCTTTCTTT
CDR3aa: CATGQGGRGTTEAFF

d_gene: -
j_gene: TRBJ2-2
v_gene: TRBV7-9
abundance: few
CDR3nt: TGTGCCAGCAGCCCCGGACAGCTAGGGTCCGGGGAGCTGTTTTTT
CDR3aa: CASSPGQLGSGELFF

d_gene: -
j_gene: TRBJ2-3
v_gene: TRBV7-2
abundance: -
CDR3nt: TGTGCCAGCAACCCGGGGGTGACGCCCGTCACAGATACGCAGTATTTT
CDR3aa: CASNPGVTPVTDTQYF

d_gene: TRBD2
j_gene: TRBJ2-2
v_gene: TRBV9
abundance: -
CDR3nt: TGTGCCAGCAGCGTAGGAGATGCGGGAGGGCAGGACACCGGGGAGCTGTTTTTT
CDR3aa: CASSVGDAGGQDTGELFF

d_gene: TRBD2
j_gene: TRBJ2-3
v_gene: TRBV6-5
abundance: -
CDR3nt: TGTGCCAGCAGGTCCCGGGGAGGGGGCACAGATACGCAGTATTTT
CDR3aa: CASRSRGGGTDTQYF

d_gene: TRBD1
j_gene: TRBJ1-2
v_gene: TRBV2
abundance: -
CDR3nt: TGTGCCAGCAGAGCCCGGGACAGCTATGGCTACACCTTC
CDR3aa: CASRARDSYGYTF

d_gene: TRBD2
j_gene: TRBJ2-3
v_gene: TRBV3-1/TRBV3-2
abundance: -
CDR3nt: TGTGCCAGCAGCCAGGGGTTTCGGACTAGCAGGAGAGATACGCAGTATTTT
CDR3aa: CASSQGFRTSRRDTQYF

d_gene: TRBD2
j_gene: TRBJ2-7
v_gene: TRBV10-1
abundance: few
CDR3nt: TGCGCCAGCAGCGACCAACCGGGACTAGCGGGAGGGAGGGAGCAGTACTTC
CDR3aa: CASSDQPGLAGGREQYF

d_gene: TRBD2
j_gene: TRBJ2-1
v_gene: TRBV7-3
abundance: once
CDR3nt: TGTGCCAGCACCGAGACTAGCGGGGGCCGTGGTGAGCAGTTCTTC
CDR3aa: CASTETSGGRGEQFF

d_gene: -
j_gene: TRBJ2-2
v_gene: TRBV25-1
abundance: -
CDR3nt: TGTGCCAGCAGTGAGTTGAGAGGGATGACCACCGGGGAGCTGTTTTTT
CDR3aa: CASSELRGMTTGELFF

d_gene: -
j_gene: TRBJ1-1
v_gene: TRBV3-1/TRBV3-2
abundance: -
CDR3nt: TGTGCCAGCAGCCAAGTGGAGGGTAAAACTGAAGCTTTCTTT
CDR3aa: CASSQVEGKTEAFF

d_gene: TRBD1
j_gene: TRBJ1-1
v_gene: TRBV28
abundance: -
CDR3nt: TGTGCTAGCACTAGGCAGGGGGGTATAAACACTGAAGCTTTCTTT
CDR3aa: CASTRQGGINTEAFF

d_gene: TRBD2
j_gene: TRBJ2-1
v_gene: TRBV6-1
abundance: -
CDR3nt: TGTGCCAGCAGTGACGGGACTAGCGGTGGGAATGAGCAGTTCTTC
CDR3aa: CASSDGTSGGNEQFF

d_gene: TRBD1
j_gene: TRBJ1-1
v_gene: TRBV27
abundance: -
CDR3nt: TGTGCCAGCGGGGTTGAAGGGACAGAACTCACTGAAGCTTTCTTT
CDR3aa: CASGVEGTELTEAFF

d_gene: TRBD1
j_gene: TRBJ1-6
v_gene: TRBV7-9
abundance: -
CDR3nt: TGTGCCAGCAGCGCGGACAGGGTGGCACCCCTCCACTTT
CDR3aa: CASSADRVAPLHF

d_gene: -
j_gene: TRBJ2-6
v_gene: TRBV7-2
abundance: -
CDR3nt: TGTGCCAGCAGCCGCACGTCGCAGGGTAGCCTCTCTGGGGCCAACGTCCTGACTTTC
CDR3aa: CASSRTSQGSLSGANVLTF

d_gene: TRBD2
j_gene: TRBJ2-5
v_gene: TRBV18
abundance: -
CDR3nt: TGTGCCAGCTCACCACCGCTAGGCCTAGCGGGGCTGGGAGAGACCCAGTACTTC
CDR3aa: CASSPPLGLAGLGETQYF

d_gene: TRBD2
j_gene: TRBJ2-2
v_gene: TRBV7-2
abundance: -
CDR3nt: TGTGCCAGCAGCGCGGGAGGGTACGGGGAGCTGTTTTTT
CDR3aa: CASSAGGYGELFF

d_gene: -
j_gene: TRBJ1-2
v_gene: TRBV4-3
abundance: -
CDR3nt: TGCGCCAGCAGCAACCAACAGGGTAACTATGGCTACACCTTC
CDR3aa: CASSNQQGNYGYTF

d_gene: -
j_gene: TRBJ2-1
v_gene: TRBV5-1
abundance: -
CDR3nt: TGCGCCAGCAGCTTGGCCCAGGTGACGATGGCTGAGCAGTTCTTC
CDR3aa: CASSLAQVTMAEQFF

d_gene: TRBD1
j_gene: TRBJ2-2
v_gene: TRBV7-2
abundance: -
CDR3nt: TGTGCCAGCAGCTTATTTGGACAGGGGAGCACCGGGGAGCTGTTTTTT
CDR3aa: CASSLFGQGSTGELFF

d_gene: TRBD2
j_gene: TRBJ2-5
v_gene: TRBV5-1
abundance: few
CDR3nt: TGCGCCAGCAGCTTGGGGACTAGCGGGAGTCAGGAGACCCAGTACTTC
CDR3aa: CASSLGTSGSQETQYF

d_gene: -
j_gene: TRBJ1-1
v_gene: TRBV6-5
abundance: few
CDR3nt: TGTGCCAGCAGTTACGATACCTTGTCGGGGAACACTGAAGCTTTCTTT
CDR3aa: CASSYDTLSGNTEAFF

d_gene: TRBD1
j_gene: TRBJ1-3
v_gene: TRBV18
abundance: -
CDR3nt: TGTGCCAGCTCACCACCAGCACAGGGGGTGCCTGGAAACACCATATATTTT
CDR3aa: CASSPPAQGVPGNTIYF

d_gene: TRBD2
j_gene: TRBJ2-1
v_gene: TRBV5-1
abundance: -
CDR3nt: TGCGCCAGCAGCTTGGTTGGCGGGAGTTACAATGAGCAGTTCTTC
CDR3aa: CASSLVGGSYNEQFF

d_gene: TRBD1
j_gene: TRBJ1-3
v_gene: TRBV7-2
abundance: -
CDR3nt: TGTGCCAGCAGCTCTACAGGGGTCGGATCTGGAAACACCATATATTTT
CDR3aa: CASSSTGVGSGNTIYF

d_gene: TRBD1
j_gene: TRBJ1-4
v_gene: TRBV18
abundance: few
CDR3nt: TGTGCCAGCTCACTTCCGGGACAGATGGAAAAACTGTTTTTT
CDR3aa: CASSLPGQMEKLFF

d_gene: -
j_gene: TRBJ1-1
v_gene: TRBV10-3
abundance: -
CDR3nt: TGTGCCATCAGTCTGGAACCCGGGGTGACTGAAGCTTTCTTT
CDR3aa: CAISLEPGVTEAFF

d_gene: -
j_gene: TRBJ1-1
v_gene: TRBV4-1
abundance: -
CDR3nt: TGCGCCAGCAGCCAAGAGAACAGACTGAACACTGAAGCTTTCTTT
CDR3aa: CASSQENRLNTEAFF

d_gene: -
j_gene: TRBJ2-7
v_gene: TRBV28
abundance: -
CDR3nt: TGTGCCACCCGGGTATCCTCCTACGAGCAGTACTTC
CDR3aa: CATRVSSYEQYF

d_gene: TRBD1
j_gene: TRBJ1-2
v_gene: TRBV5-1
abundance: -
CDR3nt: TGCGCCAGCAGCGGAGGGACAGGTCGAGCTAACTATGGCTACACCTTC
CDR3aa: CASSGGTGRANYGYTF

d_gene: -
j_gene: TRBJ1-4
v_gene: TRBV4-1
abundance: few
CDR3nt: TGCGCCAGCAGCCAAGATCGCGGGGAAACTAATGAAAAACTGTTTTTT
CDR3aa: CASSQDRGETNEKLFF

d_gene: TRBD1
j_gene: TRBJ1-4
v_gene: TRBV4-3
abundance: -
CDR3nt: TGCGCCAGCAGCCAAGGTTTGGGTCAGGGGGATGAAAAACTGTTTTTT
CDR3aa: CASSQGLGQGDEKLFF

d_gene: -
j_gene: TRBJ2-1
v_gene: TRBV3-1/TRBV3-2
abundance: -
CDR3nt: TGTGCCAGCAGCCTACGGGGTCGGAATGAGCAGTTCTTC
CDR3aa: CASSLRGRNEQFF

d_gene: TRBD2
j_gene: TRBJ2-1
v_gene: TRBV19
abundance: -
CDR3nt: TGTGCCAGTAGTACCCGGACTAGCGGGAGGGCGTATGAGCAGTTCTTC
CDR3aa: CASSTRTSGRAYEQFF

d_gene: -
j_gene: TRBJ1-1
v_gene: TRBV6-6
abundance: -
CDR3nt: TGTGCCAGCAGTTACGAGGGATCCCAAACTGAAGCTTTCTTT
CDR3aa: CASSYEGSQTEAFF

d_gene: -
j_gene: TRBJ2-7
v_gene: TRBV4-2
abundance: -
CDR3nt: TGTGCCAGCAGCCAGAAACAGGGTCCCTACGAGCAGTACTTC
CDR3aa: CASSQKQGPYEQYF

d_gene: TRBD2
j_gene: TRBJ2-1
v_gene: TRBV5-1
abundance: -
CDR3nt: TGCGCCAGCAAAGCACTAGCGGGAGGGCCGGGCAATGAGCAGTTCTTC
CDR3aa: CASKALAGGPGNEQFF

d_gene: -
j_gene: TRBJ1-2
v_gene: TRBV19
abundance: few
CDR3nt: TGTGCCAGTAGCACCTTATCACGACAGAAACTCTATGGCTACACCTTC
CDR3aa: CASSTLSRQKLYGYTF

d_gene: -
j_gene: TRBJ1-1
v_gene: TRBV19
abundance: -
CDR3nt: TGTGCCAGCGGGAGGGGGGCGCGGAACACTGAAGCTTTCTTT
CDR3aa: CASGRGARNTEAFF